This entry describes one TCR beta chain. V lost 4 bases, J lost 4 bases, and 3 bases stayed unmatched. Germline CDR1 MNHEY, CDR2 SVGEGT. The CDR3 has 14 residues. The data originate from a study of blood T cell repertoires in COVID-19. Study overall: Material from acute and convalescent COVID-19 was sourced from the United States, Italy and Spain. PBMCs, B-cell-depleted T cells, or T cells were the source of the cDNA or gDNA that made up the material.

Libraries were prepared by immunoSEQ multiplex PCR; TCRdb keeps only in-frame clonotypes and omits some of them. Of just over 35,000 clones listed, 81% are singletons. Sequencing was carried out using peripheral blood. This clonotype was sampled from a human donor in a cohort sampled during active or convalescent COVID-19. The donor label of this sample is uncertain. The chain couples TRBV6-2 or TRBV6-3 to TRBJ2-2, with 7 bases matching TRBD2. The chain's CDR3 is CASSLTGGTGELFF. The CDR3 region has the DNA TGTGCCAGCAGTTTAACGGGAGGCACCGGGGAGCTGTTTTTT.